This paragraph reports one T cell receptor beta chain. These data originate in a study of blood T cell repertoires in COVID-19. In the study overall: COVID-19 samples from acute and convalescent phases originated in the United States, Italy and Spain. Sources were T cells, B-cell-depleted T cells, or PBMCs; the material itself was cDNA or gDNA.

The V and J ends lost 0 bases and 4 bases respectively, with 13 bases between them. Germline CDR1 is MGHRA and CDR2 is YSYEKL. The CDR3 length is 15 residues. Per the authors' pipeline: Estimation of nucleated cell counts relied on the amplification of reference gene primers. Using immunoSEQ multiplex PCR, the repertoire was profiled, and TCRdb retains in-frame clones only, with some absent. That table is the source of V, J and clone size, and D and trimming were worked out from the DNA. This sample carries roughly 100,000 clones, 75% to 95% of them seen once, and the ten largest clones take around 4%.

The chain couples TRBV4-1 to TRBJ2-7; D perhaps matches TRBD1 (6 bases). Sequencing was done on a sample of peripheral blood. This sequence originates from a young man with acute or convalescent COVID-19. CDR3 bases: TGCGCCAGCAGCCAAGAGAAGGACAGCCGATACGAGCAGTACTTC. It yields the protein CASSQEKDSRYEQYF.